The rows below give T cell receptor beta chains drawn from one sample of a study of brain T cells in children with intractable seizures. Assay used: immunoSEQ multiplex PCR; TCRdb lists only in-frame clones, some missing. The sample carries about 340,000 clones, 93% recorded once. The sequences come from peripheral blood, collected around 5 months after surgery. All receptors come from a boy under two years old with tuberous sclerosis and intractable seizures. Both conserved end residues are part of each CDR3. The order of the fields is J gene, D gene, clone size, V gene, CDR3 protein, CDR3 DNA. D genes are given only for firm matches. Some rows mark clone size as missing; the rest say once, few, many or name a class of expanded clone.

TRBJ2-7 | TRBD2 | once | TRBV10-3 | CAISSGLAGGYEQYF | TGTGCCATCAGTTCGGGACTAGCGGGAGGCTACGAGCAGTACTTC
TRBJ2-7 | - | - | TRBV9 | CASSAPKGVGAYEQYF | TGTGCCAGCAGCGCACCCAAGGGGGTTGGAGCCTACGAGCAGTACTTC
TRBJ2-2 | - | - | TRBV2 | CASSELDANTGELFF | TGTGCCAGCAGTGAGCTTGACGCGAACACCGGGGAGCTGTTTTTT
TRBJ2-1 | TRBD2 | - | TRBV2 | CASSFIAGVTYNEQFF | TGTGCCAGCAGTTTTATAGCGGGAGTGACCTACAATGAGCAGTTCTTC
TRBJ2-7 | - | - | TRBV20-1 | CSARWEQYF | TGCAGTGCTAGGTGGGAGCAGTACTTC
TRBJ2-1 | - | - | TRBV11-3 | CASGKVAETYNEQFF | TGTGCCAGCGGTAAGGTAGCGGAAACCTACAATGAGCAGTTCTTC
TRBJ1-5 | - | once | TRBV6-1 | CASSETGELAQPQHF | TGTGCCAGCAGTGAAACCGGAGAACTCGCTCAGCCCCAGCATTTT
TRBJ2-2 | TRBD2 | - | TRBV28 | CASSSRITSGRRGELFF | TGTGCCAGCAGTTCCCGAATTACTAGCGGGAGGCGCGGGGAGCTGTTTTTT
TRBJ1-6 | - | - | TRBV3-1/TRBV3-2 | CASSLGGEALVSPLHF | TGTGCCAGCAGCCTCGGGGGGGAGGCGCTTGTGTCACCCCTCCACTTT
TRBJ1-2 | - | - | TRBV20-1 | CSASPYGVSSYTF | TGCAGTGCTAGTCCCTATGGAGTTTCGAGCTACACCTTC
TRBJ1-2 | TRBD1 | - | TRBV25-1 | CASSSQGARGYTF | TGTGCCAGCAGCTCACAGGGGGCGCGTGGCTACACCTTC
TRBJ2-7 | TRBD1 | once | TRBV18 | CASSLTGTGYEQYF | TGTGCCAGCTCCCTAACCGGGACAGGGTACGAGCAGTACTTC
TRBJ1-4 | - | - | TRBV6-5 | CASSYEGHEKLFF | TGTGCCAGCAGTTACGAGGGGCATGAAAAACTGTTTTTT
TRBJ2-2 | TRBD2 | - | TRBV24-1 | CATSDLQPREGGELFF | TGTGCCACCAGTGACCTCCAACCAAGGGAGGGCGGGGAGCTGTTTTTT
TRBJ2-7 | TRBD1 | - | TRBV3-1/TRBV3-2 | CASSQEWDRAEQYF | TGTGCCAGCAGCCAAGAGTGGGACAGGGCCGAGCAGTACTTC
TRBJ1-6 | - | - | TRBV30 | CACSTRLQSPLHF | TGTGCCTGTTCGACACGTTTGCAATCACCCCTCCACTTT
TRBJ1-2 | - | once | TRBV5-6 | CASSLSQHGYTF | TGTGCCAGCAGCTTGTCCCAGCATGGCTACACCTTC
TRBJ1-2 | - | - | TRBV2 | CANKEGPVYGYTF | TGTGCCAACAAGGAGGGGCCGGTCTATGGCTACACCTTC
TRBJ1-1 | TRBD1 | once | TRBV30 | CAWSRLGQMNTEAFF | TGTGCCTGGAGCCGGCTGGGACAGATGAACACTGAAGCTTTCTTT
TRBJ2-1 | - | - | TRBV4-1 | CASSQGDRFSDNEQFF | TGCGCCAGCAGCCAAGGCGACAGGTTTAGCGACAATGAGCAGTTCTTC
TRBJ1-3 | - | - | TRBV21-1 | CASSPRECGNTIYF | TGTGCCAGCAGCCCTAGGGAGTGTGGAAACACCATATATTTT
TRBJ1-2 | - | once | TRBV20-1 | CSASIPATEANYGYTF | TGCAGTGCTAGTATTCCCGCGACAGAAGCTAACTATGGCTACACCTTC
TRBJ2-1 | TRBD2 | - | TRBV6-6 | CASSPFPARTRSYNEQFF | TGTGCCAGCAGTCCCTTCCCCGCCCGGACTAGAAGCTACAATGAGCAGTTCTTC
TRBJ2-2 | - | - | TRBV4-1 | CASSHIQNTGELFF | TGCGCCAGCAGCCACATACAGAACACCGGGGAGCTGTTTTTT
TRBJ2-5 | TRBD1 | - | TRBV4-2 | CASSQSPDRDETQYF | TGTGCCAGCAGCCAATCCCCGGACAGGGACGAGACCCAGTACTTC
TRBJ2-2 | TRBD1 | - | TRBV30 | CAWTPDRAPGELFF | TGTGCCTGGACCCCGGACAGGGCCCCCGGGGAGCTGTTTTTT
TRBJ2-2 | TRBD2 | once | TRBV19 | CASSIPPLRTRFGTGELFF | TGTGCCAGTAGTATACCACCCCTAAGGACTAGGTTTGGGACCGGGGAGCTGTTTTTT
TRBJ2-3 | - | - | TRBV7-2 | CASSLPGLQDTQYF | TGTGCCAGCAGCTTACCCGGACTGCAAGATACGCAGTATTTT
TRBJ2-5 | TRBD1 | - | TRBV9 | CASSVGDRGLETQYF | TGTGCCAGCAGCGTAGGGGACAGGGGGTTAGAGACCCAGTACTTC
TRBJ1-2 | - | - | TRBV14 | CASSPKPSSLYGYTF | TGTGCCAGCAGCCCCAAGCCGAGTTCCCTCTATGGCTACACCTTC
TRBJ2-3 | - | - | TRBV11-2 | CASRGEGGRGTDTQYF | TGTGCCAGCAGGGGGGAAGGGGGTCGAGGCACAGATACGCAGTATTTT
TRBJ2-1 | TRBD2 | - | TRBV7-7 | CASSSLAASYNEQFF | TGTGCTAGCAGCTCACTAGCGGCATCTTACAATGAGCAGTTCTTC
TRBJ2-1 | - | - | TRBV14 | CASSQVAGLLNEQFF | TGTGCCAGCAGCCAAGTGGCGGGGCTGCTGAATGAGCAGTTCTTC
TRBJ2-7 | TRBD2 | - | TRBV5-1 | CASSLSGLVDSYEQYF | TGCGCCAGCAGCTTGTCCGGACTAGTAGACTCCTACGAGCAGTACTTC
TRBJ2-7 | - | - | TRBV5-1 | CASSLMTGEWNEQYF | TGCGCCAGCAGCTTAATGACGGGAGAGTGGAACGAGCAGTACTTC
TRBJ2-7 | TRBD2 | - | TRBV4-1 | CASSQGAGTSAPYEQYF | TGCGCCAGCAGCCAAGGCGCCGGGACTAGCGCCCCCTACGAGCAGTACTTC
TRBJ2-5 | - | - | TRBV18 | CASSPHSLGQRETQYF | TGTGCCAGCTCACCACACTCCCTCGGGCAGAGGGAGACCCAGTACTTC
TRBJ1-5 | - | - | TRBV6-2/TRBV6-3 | CASSYLNRGNQPQHF | TGTGCCAGCAGTTACTTGAACCGAGGCAATCAGCCCCAGCATTTT
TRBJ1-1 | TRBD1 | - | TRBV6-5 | CASSYFQGGPLGAFF | TGTGCCAGCAGTTACTTTCAGGGGGGGCCTTTAGGAGCTTTCTTT
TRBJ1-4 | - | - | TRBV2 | CASRGWLDVNEKLFF | TGTGCCAGCAGGGGGTGGTTGGATGTTAATGAAAAACTGTTTTTT
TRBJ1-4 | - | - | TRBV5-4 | CASSSEPGDEKLFF | TGTGCCAGCAGCTCCGAACCTGGGGATGAAAAACTGTTTTTT
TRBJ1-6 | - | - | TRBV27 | CASSPGTLLGSPLHF | TGTGCCAGCAGTCCGGGGACCCTGTTAGGGTCACCCCTCCACTTT
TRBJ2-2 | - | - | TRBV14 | CASSQELETPPGELFF | TGTGCCAGCAGCCAAGAATTGGAGACGCCACCCGGGGAGCTGTTTTTT
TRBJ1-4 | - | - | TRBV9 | CASSVGAGGGEKLFF | TGTGCCAGCAGCGTAGGGGCTGGGGGAGGTGAAAAACTGTTTTTT
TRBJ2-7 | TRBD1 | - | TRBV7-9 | CASSLAAGTGPYEQYF | TGTGCCAGCAGCTTAGCGGCCGGGACAGGCCCCTACGAGCAGTACTTC
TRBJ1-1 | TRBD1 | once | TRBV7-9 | CASSFTGTGRNTEAFF | TGTGCCAGCAGCTTTACCGGGACAGGGAGGAACACTGAAGCTTTCTTT